In its sample, the clone carrying this T cell receptor beta chain was seen a few times. What it recognizes is unknown. V lost 6 bases to trimming and J lost 0 bases, with 18 bases between them. This CDR3 spans 16 amino acids. The germline CDR1 and CDR2 sequences are MGHDK and SYGVNS. This sample is part of a study of cytomegalovirus exposure and HLA in healthy donors. Overall study: Earlier work reported 100 million or so unique TCR beta sequences from roughly 180 million T cells. General study points: What a later analysis showed was that several of the most significant clusters appeared linked to common viral pathogens.

The PCR made use of 60 Vbeta and 13 Jbeta primers. Profiled with immunoSEQ multiplex PCR; TCRdb holds only in-frame clones, not every one. The data show 150,000 to 200,000 clones, approximately 80% seen once. The sequence came from a woman younger than 30 in good health and CMV-seronegative. Sequenced sample: PBMCs. This sequence joins TRBV25-1 and TRBJ2-7; D is unclear. CDR3 sequence: CASSPPQVSSSYEQYF. CDR3 bases: TGTGCCAGCAGCCCTCCGCAAGTGAGTAGCTCCTACGAGCAGTACTTC.